The 24 T cell receptor beta chains below were found in one sample sequenced in a study of blood T cell repertoires in COVID-19. Measured with immunoSEQ multiplex PCR; TCRdb has only the in-frame clones, and not every one. Of approximately 61,000 clones detected, roughly 83% appear once; the ten largest clones hold 9.5% to 13%. Sequencing was done on a sample of peripheral blood. The receptors were sampled from a man aged 45-60 years with COVID-19, enrolled during active disease.

This chain links TRBV29-1 with TRBJ2-3; a possible D gene is TRBD1 (5 bases). V lost 7 bases to trimming and J lost 0 bases, with 8 bases between them. CDR1 and CDR2 from the germline V gene are SQVTM and ANQGSEA. The CDR3 runs 12 residues. The CDR3 sequence: CSAQGSTDTQYF. The CDR3 nucleotides read TGCAGCGCCCAGGGCAGCACAGATACGCAGTATTTT.

The chain is built from TRBV2 and TRBJ1-1; 7 nucleotides match TRBD1. V lost 6 bases and J lost 1; bases outside the gene matches: 8. The CDR3 covers 15 residues. Germline assignment: CDR1 SNHLY and CDR2 FYNNEI. CDR3 sequence reads: CASRDPGQSNTEAFF. CDR3 in DNA: TGTGCCAGCAGGGACCCGGGACAGTCGAACACTGAAGCTTTCTTT.

The rearrangement joins TRBV7-9 to TRBJ1-1; no definite D call. The CDR3 runs 13 residues. Between the trimmed V and J ends, which lost 4 bases and 4 bases, there was a span of 10 bases. Germline lookup yields CDR1 SEHNR and CDR2 FQNEAQ (reference sequence). The CDR3 DNA follows: TGTGCCAGCAGCTCGGAGGGTGTCACTGAAGCTTTCTTT. Its protein is CASSSEGVTEAFF.

The gene calls are TRBV7-2 and TRBJ2-5, with 7 bases identical to TRBD2. The CDR3 runs to 15 residues. The V segment lost 3 bases and the J segment 4 bases; nucleotides outside the gene matches: 8. Germline CDR1 and CDR2: SGHTA and FQGNSA. DNA of the CDR3: TGTGCCAGCAGCTTCGCGGCGGGAGCTGGAGAGACCCAGTACTTC. Its protein is CASSFAAGAGETQYF.

The table lists this clone with a count of one. The CDR3 nucleotides read TGTGCCAGCAGCCCATTGGGACAGGGAAATAATGAGCAGTTCTTC. As protein: CASSPLGQGNNEQFF. V is TRBV7-9 and J is TRBJ2-1; 9 bases line up with TRBD1. Germline V gene sequence: CDR1 SEHNR, CDR2 FQNEAQ (reference sequence). This CDR3 spans 15 amino acids. The junction had 9 bases not matched to a gene; V was cut back by 5 bases and J by 7 bases.

The chain uses TRBV7-2 and TRBJ2-1; 8 bases map to TRBD2. This CDR3 contains 15 residues. Germline values: CDR1 SGHTA, CDR2 FQGNSA. The trim removed 0 bases at V and 4 bases at J, leaving 2 bases unmatched. The CDR3 DNA sequence: TGTGCCAGCAGCTTAGCTAGCGGGACTTACAATGAGCAGTTCTTC. This translates into CASSLASGTYNEQFF.

V and J are TRBV24-1 and TRBJ2-2, with D maybe TRBD2 (6 bases). The CDR3 contains 15 residues. From germline, CDR1 is KGHDR and CDR2 SFDVKD. V gave up 5 bases and J gave up 1 base, with 10 bases separating them. The CDR3: CATSGGAWNTGELFF. The CDR3 bases are TGTGCCACCAGTGGCGGGGCATGGAACACCGGGGAGCTGTTTTTT.

This chain joins TRBV18 and TRBJ2-7; 7 bases are shared with TRBD1. The length of the CDR3 is 16 residues. The germline CDR1 and CDR2 sequences are KGHSH and LQKENI. After removal of 3 bases from V and 0 bases from J, the junction contained 8 bases not matched to a gene. CDR3 in DNA: TGTGCCAGCTCACCTCGACCGGGACAGAGCTCCTACGAGCAGTACTTC. It translates to CASSPRPGQSSYEQYF.

This sequence joins TRBV30 and TRBJ1-5; D possibly corresponds to TRBD1 (6 bases). Trimming shortened V by 1 base and J by 5 bases, and 18 bases separated the two germline ends. Germline-derived CDR1 and CDR2 are GTSNPN and SVGIG (reference sequence). The CDR3 has 16 residues. The CDR3 protein is CAWSAHLNRQDQPQHF. DNA for the CDR3: TGTGCCTGGAGTGCACACCTTAACCGACAGGATCAGCCCCAGCATTTT.

The chain joins TRBV5-1 to TRBJ2-3; 8 bases fit TRBD2. The J segment lost 5 bases and the V segment lost 2 bases, leaving 7 bases of the junction unmatched. CDR3 length: 15 amino acids. Looked up from germline, CDR1 is SGHRS and CDR2 is YFSETQ. For the CDR3, the DNA is TGCGCCAGCAGCTTTGGCGGGAGGATTGAAGATACGCAGTATTTT. Translation: CASSFGGRIEDTQYF.

The chain joins TRBV6-2 or TRBV6-3 to TRBJ1-1; D might be TRBD1 (5 bases). This CDR3 is built from 13 residues. Germline V gene sequence: CDR1 MNHEY, CDR2 SVGEGT. V was pared by 2 bases and J by 4 bases, with 8 bases between. The CDR3 region has the DNA TGTGCCAGCAGTTACCTCCAGGGCACTGAAGCTTTCTTT. Translating gives CASSYLQGTEAFF.

The table lists this clone with a few counts. The chain couples TRBV27 to TRBJ1-6; D is possibly TRBD1 (6 bases). Trimming shortened V by 3 bases and J by 7 bases, and 7 bases separated the two germline ends. Germline V gene data show CDR1 as MNHEY and CDR2 as SMNVEV (reference sequence). The CDR3 runs 13 residues. CDR3: CASSLDSNSPLHF. CDR3 nucleotides: TGTGCCAGCAGTTTGGACAGCAATTCACCCCTCCACTTT.

V gene TRBV4-2 combines with J gene TRBJ1-3, with a possible D match to TRBD1 (5 bases). CDR3 length: 16 residues. Trimming took off 3 bases at V and 4 bases at J, with 16 bases between the two ends. Germline V gene lookup returns CDR1 LGHNA and CDR2 YNFKEQ. The CDR3 loop is CASSQAHQGYGNTIYF. The CDR3 DNA reads TGTGCCAGCAGCCAGGCACATCAGGGTTACGGAAACACCATATATTTT.

The V call is TRBV4-3, the J call TRBJ1-4; 12 positions match TRBD1. V dropped 4 bases and J dropped 6; count of bases not matched to a gene: 12. The CDR3 extends over 18 amino acids. In germline, CDR1 is LGHNA, CDR2 YSLEER. Here the CDR3 DNA reads TGCGCCAGCAGCCGAGTCGGGACAGGGGGCACCCGGCATGAAAAACTGTTTTTT. This sequence encodes CASSRVGTGGTRHEKLFF.

The chain has TRBV30 and TRBJ2-3, with D perhaps matching TRBD1 (5 bases). V was clipped by 3 bases and J by 1 base, with 5 bases between them. The CDR3 is 12 amino acids. Germline CDR1 and CDR2: GTSNPN and SVGIG (reference sequence). The CDR3: CAWRGGTDTQYF. The CDR3 DNA reads TGTGCCTGGAGAGGGGGCACAGATACGCAGTATTTT.

The J gene is TRBJ1-5, the V gene TRBV6-5, with a possible D match to TRBD1 (6 bases). The germline CDR1 and CDR2 sequences are MNHEY and SVGAGI. CDR3 length: 14 amino acids. V lost 6 bases and J 7 bases, leaving 16 bases between the germline ends. The chain's CDR3 is CASRGGGSGQPQHF. In DNA, the CDR3 is TGTGCCAGCAGAGGGGGGGGTAGCGGACAGCCCCAGCATTTT.

V usage is TRBV5-4 and J usage is TRBJ2-7; D is possibly TRBD2 (6 bases). The CDR3 is 14 amino acids. V was trimmed by 4 bases and J by 1 base, leaving 12 bases between them. The V gene's germline CDR1 is SGHNT and CDR2 YYREEE (reference sequence). The DNA of the CDR3 is TGTGCCAGCAGCGAGCTGCGGGGTTCCTACGAGCAGTACTTC. It is translated as CASSELRGSYEQYF.

The chain has TRBV3-1 (or the pseudogene TRBV3-2) and TRBJ2-1; TRBD2 might be the D (5 bases). Germline V gives CDR1 LGHDT, CDR2 YNNKEL (reference sequence). The CDR3 totals 15 residues. The ends were cut back, 3 bases at V and 2 bases at J, with 11 bases in the middle. CDR3 bases: TGTGCCAGCAGCCACCTCGGAGGCCCCTACAATGAGCAGTTCTTC. This encodes CASSHLGGPYNEQFF.

The rearrangement joins TRBV2 to TRBJ1-5; 10 bases map to TRBD1. This CDR3 comprises 15 residues. V lost 5 bases to trimming and J lost 6 bases; unmatched junction nucleotides: 7. Germline values: CDR1 SNHLY, CDR2 FYNNEI. The CDR3 coding sequence is TGTGCCAGCAGTTCCGGGACAGGGGAGGGTCAGCCCCAGCATTTT. This translates into CASSSGTGEGQPQHF. Combining the CDR3 with reference TRBV2 and TRBJ1-5 gives the whole variable domain EPEVTQTPSHQVTQMGQEVILRCVPISNHLYFYWYRQILGQKVEFLVSFYNNEISEKSEIFDDQFSVERPDGSNFTLKIRSTKLEDSAMYFCASSSGTGEGQPQHFGDGTRLSIL.

V usage is TRBV6-4 and J usage is TRBJ2-7; tentatively, D is TRBD1 (6 bases). The CDR3 covers 14 residues. CDR1 MRHNA and CDR2 SNTAGT come from the germline V gene. Trimming cost V 5 bases and J 3 bases, with 14 bases left between them. The CDR3 DNA is TGTGCCAGCAGTCCAACGGGACACGGCTACGAGCAGTACTTC. Translated: CASSPTGHGYEQYF.

The chain has TRBV29-1 and TRBJ2-1, with D possibly being TRBD2 (6 bases). CDR3 size: 13 residues. V lost 1 base to trimming and J lost 9 bases, with 13 bases between them. Germline V gene lookup returns CDR1 SQVTM and CDR2 ANQGSEA. CDR3 residues: CSVEVLVGGEQFF. Written as DNA, the CDR3 is TGCAGCGTTGAAGTCCTAGTGGGGGGTGAGCAGTTCTTC.

The chain is built from TRBV25-1 and TRBJ2-3; D might be TRBD2 (6 bases). Germline loops: CDR1 MGHDK, CDR2 SYGVNS. The CDR3 is 11 residues long. V shed 7 bases and J shed 6 bases, with 8 bases lying between them. The CDR3, as DNA: TGTGCCAGCACCGCGGGGGATACGCAGTATTTT. As protein: CASTAGDTQYF.

The chain is built from TRBV6-5 and TRBJ1-5, with D tentatively TRBD1 (6 bases). With 8 bases removed from V and 6 bases from J, the gap between germline ends came to 17 bases. Germline V gene sequence: CDR1 MNHEY, CDR2 SVGAGI. The CDR3 has 14 residues. CDR3 coding DNA: TGTGCCAGCGCAACGGGGGGGGCTCGTCAGCCCCAGCATTTT. Encoded protein: CASATGGARQPQHF.

This clone was seen only a few times. This chain links TRBV7-8 with TRBJ1-5, with D perhaps matching TRBD1 (5 bases). V was trimmed by 1 base and J by 6 bases, leaving 13 bases between them. The CDR3 totals 15 residues. CDR1 and CDR2 (germline): SGHVS, FQNEAQ. DNA of the CDR3: TGTGCCAGCAGCTTAGGGGGCCGCCGGGCTCAGCCCCAGCATTTT. As protein: CASSLGGRRAQPQHF.